This record concerns one T cell receptor beta chain sequence. Its antigen has not been determined. Base qualities are not recorded, but no much larger clone differs from it by a single base. The data originate from a study of PD-L1 blockade in urothelial cancer (dated by TCRdb to about 2017). In terms of the full investigation: Therapy was started in the mid-2010s for all patients, and atezolizumab 1,200 mg was administered intravenously every 3 weeks. Durable clinical benefit was defined as progression-free survival longer than 6 months, and TCR features were also tested against progression-free and overall survival. About 90% of the 29 patients were identified as males with urothelial cancer of bladder origin, and a prior smoking history was reported by 18 of 29 patients. In the same patients who had TCR sequencing, pretreatment tumors also underwent whole exome sequencing and RNA sequencing. The study was an exploratory multi-omic analysis of somatic, immune and clinical correlates of response to PD-L1 blockade with atezolizumab in urothelial cancer. Pretreatment blood TCR-seq was available for around 29 patients, at least one posttreatment blood collection was obtained for approximately 25 patients, and tumor TCR-seq was available for approximately 25 patients. Patients had an ECOG performance status of 0 or 1 and had received between 0 and 3 prior chemotherapy regimens. Durable clinical benefit was achieved by nine patients and was not achieved by 20 patients. Pretreatment tumor samples, along with matched peripheral blood collected serially before and after atezolizumab treatment, underwent TCR sequencing. Blood samples were analyzed 3 weeks after the start of treatment (second dose) and 6 weeks after the start of treatment. Blood samples gave median yields of about 150,000 T cells and around 88,000 unique TCRs, along with a median clonality of around 0.08.

What the authors observed across the whole study: At 3 weeks after the start of treatment, tumor-associated TCR clones in peripheral blood had expanded more in patients with durable benefit (n of about 22, p = 0.022). Improved progression-free and overall survival was associated with having pretreatment peripheral blood TCR clonality below the median. Because the sample size was small (n of about 30) and many exploratory analyses were performed, the results are intended to be hypothesis-generating.

The time point label, read with the paper, signifies: pretreatment peripheral blood. A cohort of 25 to 35 patients with locally advanced or metastatic urothelial carcinoma, treated at Memorial Sloan Kettering on a trial protocol, was included. Peripheral blood mononuclear cells were collected from each patient pretreatment and during treatment, giving between 1 and 8 total time points per patient. The Qiagen DNeasy Blood extraction kit was used to purify genomic DNA from total PBMCs and from tumor samples. PBMCs were collected pretreatment and during treatment, and were isolated and stored as previously described. V gives up 4 bases and J gives up 3 bases, and the segment between their germline ends measures 14 bases. The germline V gene encodes CDR1 SGHDT and CDR2 YYEEEE. The CDR3 sequence holds 14 residues, the cysteine and phenylalanine included. The read is trimmed to its CDR3 DNA, 42 bases read in frame from base 1.

Synthetic TCR analog templates were spiked into each PCR so that absolute template abundance could be estimated from read counts. Using the immunoSEQ assay, TCRbeta CDR3 regions were amplified from genomic DNA with bias-controlled V and J gene primers. Sequencing of rearranged TCRbeta segments was done at approximately 20X coverage. As for the authors' bioinformatics: Clustering was used to correct sequencing errors, and CDR3s were annotated against IMGT so that V, D and J genes could be assigned. Only productive TCRbeta rearrangements were used in downstream analyses, excluding out-of-frame or stop-codon sequences. Clonality was calculated as one minus the Shannon entropy normalized by the log of the number of unique productive sequences. Clones differing between time points or between blood and tumor were identified by Fisher's exact test with Benjamini-Hochberg correction at adjusted p below 0.01. TCRdb re-hosts the immuneACCESS table, in-frame sequences only. Its copies lack some clones; in the studies checked, an unresolved V gene accounts for under half of them, and the cause for the rest is not known. V, J and clone size reflect that table, while D and trimming were determined from the DNA. The sample data list 70,000 to 80,000 clones, and roughly 80% of these were observed just once. 6.7% of the sample rests with the top ten.

This clonotype originated in a middle-aged man with urothelial cancer. The chain uses TRBV5-6 and TRBJ2-7, with TRBD1 perhaps the D gene, on 7 matching bases. Sequencing used PBMCs, obtained around atezolizumab (anti-PD-L1) treatment. CDR3 reads: CASSDGGTDYEQYF. The DNA sequence follows: TGTGCCAGCAGCGATGGAGGGACAGACTACGAGCAGTACTTC.